This TCR beta chain was documented in a study of T cell changes during pregnancy in multiple sclerosis. The CDR3 is 16 residues long. The germline V and J ends were trimmed by 5 bases and 2 bases, with 18 bases remaining between them. CDR1 is MDHEN and CDR2 is SYDVKM in the germline V gene. Method: immunoSEQ multiplex PCR; TCRdb's copy keeps in-frame clones and lacks some. The sample shows approximately 45,000 clones, around 93% of them seen only once. The chain uses TRBV28 and TRBJ1-2, with D perhaps matching TRBD1 (5 bases). The clonotype comes from a female donor with multiple sclerosis, enrolled in a pregnancy study. The source was CD8+ T cells from peripheral blood mononuclear cells, collected in the second trimester of pregnancy. The CDR3 DNA follows: TGTGCCAGCAGTCGTCCGACAGTTCTAGCGAACTATGGCTACACCTTC. Its translation is CASSRPTVLANYGYTF.